These T cell receptor beta chains were read from a single sample in a study of shared clonotypes between healthy human individuals. Here immunoSEQ multiplex PCR was the method, and the copy in TCRdb shows in-frame clones only, minus some. The data show a few million clones, approximately 90% seen once. Sample: naive CD4+ T cells sorted from blood. Receptors originate from a man between 18 and 29 years old in good health. Both conserved end residues are part of each CDR3. D genes are given only for firm matches. Clone sizes are given selectively: once, few, many, or a class where the clone is expanded.

size	J	D	V	length	CDR3	DNA
NA	TRBJ2-3	TRBD2	TRBV18	17	CASSPRTSGGAGDTQYF	TGTGCCAGCTCGCCAAGGACTAGCGGGGGGGCCGGCGATACGCAGTATTTT
NA	TRBJ1-2	NA	TRBV29-1	13	CSVTRQGPYGYTF	TGCAGCGTCACCCGCCAGGGTCCATATGGCTACACCTTC
NA	TRBJ1-1	TRBD1	TRBV19	13	CASARQGASEAFF	TGTGCCAGTGCGAGACAGGGGGCCTCTGAAGCTTTCTTT
NA	TRBJ2-2	TRBD1	TRBV27	15	CASRGQGGLPGELFF	TGTGCCAGCCGAGGACAGGGGGGCCTCCCCGGGGAGCTGTTTTTT
NA	TRBJ2-1	NA	TRBV6-1	11	CASSEAIDGVF	TGTGCCAGCAGTGAAGCTATCGATGGGGTCTTC
NA	TRBJ1-5	NA	TRBV4-3	16	CASSQELGYSNQPQHF	TGCGCCAGCAGCCAAGAATTGGGCTATAGCAATCAGCCCCAGCATTTT
once	TRBJ2-2	NA	TRBV5-6	18	CASSLARAGERNTGELFF	TGTGCCAGCAGCCTTGCGCGCGCAGGGGAACGGAACACCGGGGAGCTGTTTTTT
NA	TRBJ2-1	TRBD2	TRBV5-6	18	CASSFARPLAGGPDEQFF	TGTGCCAGCAGCTTCGCCAGACCCCTAGCGGGAGGGCCGGATGAGCAGTTCTTC
NA	TRBJ1-5	TRBD1	TRBV27	15	CASTLTGGGNQPQHF	TGTGCCAGCACCCTGACAGGGGGAGGGAATCAGCCCCAGCATTTT
NA	TRBJ2-7	TRBD2	TRBV7-2	16	CASSLETSGSSYEQYF	TGTGCCAGCAGCTTAGAGACTAGCGGGAGTAGCTACGAGCAGTACTTC
NA	TRBJ2-3	TRBD2	TRBV5-1	16	CASLSGGPGKLDTQYF	TGCGCCAGCCTTAGCGGGGGGCCGGGTAAATTGGATACGCAGTATTTT
once	TRBJ1-3	NA	TRBV28	16	CASSFGSVNSGNTIYF	TGTGCCAGCAGTTTCGGCAGTGTAAACTCTGGAAACACCATATATTTT
NA	TRBJ2-1	TRBD2	TRBV5-1	16	CASSLEASGGFNEQFF	TGCGCCAGCAGCTTGGAGGCTAGCGGGGGTTTCAATGAGCAGTTCTTC
NA	TRBJ1-5	NA	TRBV2	15	CASSEVDYSNQPQHF	TGTGCCAGCAGTGAAGTGGATTATAGCAATCAGCCCCAGCATTTT
NA	TRBJ1-1	NA	TRBV2	14	CASSNRGGNTEAFF	TGTGCCAGCAGCAATCGGGGGGGTAACACTGAAGCTTTCTTT
NA	TRBJ2-7	TRBD1	TRBV27	13	CASSYRQGYEQYF	TGTGCCAGCAGTTACCGACAGGGCTACGAGCAGTACTTC
NA	TRBJ2-7	NA	TRBV5-4	17	CASSLAVGAGKLYEQYF	TGTGCCAGCAGCTTGGCTGTTGGGGCAGGAAAACTCTACGAGCAGTACTTC
NA	TRBJ2-2	NA	TRBV4-3	17	CASSSNLGGANTGELFF	TGCGCCAGCAGCTCCAACTTGGGGGGAGCGAACACCGGGGAGCTGTTTTTT
NA	TRBJ1-2	NA	TRBV4-1	13	CASSYRTDYGYTF	TGCGCCAGCAGCTACCGGACAGACTATGGCTACACCTTC
NA	TRBJ1-3	NA	TRBV6-5	16	CASSYSQGISGNTIYF	TGTGCCAGCAGTTACTCTCAGGGAATCTCTGGAAACACCATATATTTT
NA	TRBJ1-1	NA	TRBV11-2	11	CASSLAAGTFF	TGTGCCAGCAGCTTAGCGGCAGGGACTTTCTTT
NA	TRBJ2-7	NA	TRBV10-3	16	CAISESGTGGSYEQYF	TGTGCCATCAGTGAGTCGGGAACGGGCGGCTCCTACGAGCAGTACTTC
NA	TRBJ1-4	TRBD1	TRBV10-2	13	CATKKGAGEKLFF	TGCGCCACCAAAAAGGGGGCGGGTGAAAAACTGTTTTTT
once	TRBJ2-7	NA	TRBV1	17	CTSSHLPGGGRSYEQYF	TGCACCAGCAGCCATTTGCCGGGTGGGGGCAGGTCCTACGAGCAGTACTTC
NA	TRBJ2-1	NA	TRBV6-5	13	CASSLRTSDEQFF	TGTGCCAGCAGTTTAAGAACCTCCGATGAGCAGTTCTTC
once	TRBJ2-1	NA	TRBV30	14	CAWSGRGSYNEQFF	TGTGCCTGGAGTGGGAGGGGCTCCTACAATGAGCAGTTCTTC
NA	TRBJ2-1	NA	TRBV19	13	CASSIQAAYEQFF	TGTGCCAGTAGTATCCAGGCGGCTTATGAGCAGTTCTTC
NA	TRBJ2-1	NA	TRBV7-2	16	CASSSRAGISYNEQFF	TGTGCCAGCAGCTCGAGAGCAGGAATCTCCTACAATGAGCAGTTCTTC
NA	TRBJ1-4	NA	TRBV5-1	17	CASSPRGGSRGDEKLFF	TGCGCCAGCAGCCCCAGAGGGGGGAGCAGGGGTGATGAAAAACTGTTTTTT
once	TRBJ2-6	NA	TRBV30	17	CAWTSTTGSSGANVLTF	TGTGCCTGGACAAGTACAACAGGGAGCTCTGGGGCCAACGTCCTGACTTTC
once	TRBJ1-4	NA	TRBV10-1	15	CASSSSGSPNEKLFF	TGCGCCAGCAGTTCCTCAGGGTCGCCAAATGAAAAACTGTTTTTT
NA	TRBJ2-7	NA	TRBV6-1	14	CASSVQGGPYEQYF	TGTGCCAGCAGTGTTCAGGGGGGGCCCTACGAGCAGTACTTC
NA	TRBJ2-6	NA	TRBV7-2	16	CASSTRGGPGANVLTF	TGTGCCAGCAGCACCCGAGGGGGACCTGGGGCCAACGTCCTGACTTTC
NA	TRBJ2-7	NA	TRBV9	15	CASSPSPVGPYEQYF	TGTGCCAGCAGCCCATCTCCGGTTGGTCCCTACGAGCAGTACTTC
NA	TRBJ2-7	NA	TRBV6-5	14	CASSRPGPNTKQYF	TGTGCCAGCAGCCGACCGGGTCCTAATACGAAGCAGTACTTC
NA	TRBJ2-3	TRBD2	TRBV5-6	16	CASSAWTSGATYTQYF	TGTGCCAGCAGCGCTTGGACTAGCGGGGCTACCTATACGCAGTATTTT
NA	TRBJ2-2	TRBD2	TRBV10-3	19	CAISEVWLAGGSGTGELFF	TGTGCCATCAGTGAGGTCTGGCTAGCGGGGGGATCGGGGACCGGGGAGCTGTTTTTT
once	TRBJ1-1	NA	TRBV12-5	12	CASVIGGTEAFF	TGTGCTAGTGTGATAGGGGGGACTGAAGCTTTCTTT
NA	TRBJ2-7	NA	TRBV29-1	11	CSVEEGYEQYF	TGCAGCGTTGAAGAGGGCTACGAGCAGTACTTC
NA	TRBJ2-5	NA	TRBV10-2	13	CASTGGGRQTQYF	TGCGCCAGCACCGGAGGGGGCCGGCAGACCCAGTACTTC
once	TRBJ2-7	NA	TRBV5-4	15	CASSLVGAASYEQYF	TGTGCCAGCAGCTTGGTTGGGGCGGCCTCCTACGAGCAGTACTTC
once	TRBJ2-2	NA	TRBV7-8	14	CASSLSETTGELFF	TGTGCCAGCAGCTTATCAGAGACCACCGGGGAGCTGTTTTTT
NA	TRBJ2-7	NA	TRBV11-3	12	CASSPGLYEQYF	TGTGCCAGCAGCCCCGGGCTCTACGAGCAGTACTTC
once	TRBJ2-1	TRBD2	TRBV15	14	CATSRAGTNNEQFF	TGTGCCACCAGCAGAGCCGGGACTAACAATGAGCAGTTCTTC
NA	TRBJ1-2	TRBD1	TRBV2	14	CASSESGQGSGYTF	TGTGCCAGCAGTGAGTCCGGACAGGGGTCCGGCTACACCTTC
once	TRBJ2-7	TRBD2	TRBV6-5	16	CASSYTWREGPYEQYF	TGTGCCAGCAGTTACACCTGGCGGGAGGGTCCCTACGAGCAGTACTTC
NA	TRBJ2-3	TRBD1	TRBV29-1	15	CSVDLQGRSTDTQYF	TGCAGCGTAGACTTACAGGGGCGGTCGACAGATACGCAGTATTTT
NA	TRBJ2-1	NA	TRBV29-1	18	CSGVRGRKLSVSYNEQFF	TGCAGCGGGGTGCGGGGGCGCAAGTTATCAGTATCCTACAATGAGCAGTTCTTC
few	TRBJ1-6	TRBD1	TRBV25-1	16	CASSDLPGTEASPLHF	TGTGCCAGCAGTGACCTGCCAGGGACAGAGGCATCACCCCTCCACTTT
NA	TRBJ1-2	NA	TRBV5-1	12	CASSDSNYGYTF	TGCGCCAGCAGCGACAGCAACTATGGCTACACCTTC
NA	TRBJ1-2	TRBD1	TRBV7-2	13	CASSSGTGIGYTF	TGTGCCAGCAGCTCCGGGACAGGCATCGGCTACACCTTC
NA	TRBJ1-4	TRBD1	TRBV7-9	15	CASSLPGTGGEKLFF	TGTGCCAGCAGCTTACCGGGGACAGGGGGTGAAAAACTGTTTTTT
once	TRBJ2-2	NA	TRBV6-4	13	CASSDSAAGELFF	TGTGCCAGCAGTGACTCGGCTGCCGGGGAGCTGTTTTTT
NA	TRBJ1-6	TRBD1	TRBV5-4	16	CASSPGTGPVWGPLHF	TGTGCCAGCAGCCCCGGGACAGGGCCCGTCTGGGGTCCCCTCCACTTT
NA	TRBJ2-5	TRBD2	TRBV4-2	14	CASSRTSGAETQYF	TGTGCCAGCAGCCGGACTAGCGGGGCTGAGACCCAGTACTTC
NA	TRBJ2-3	TRBD1	TRBV5-1	14	CASSWDRGADTQYF	TGCGCCAGCAGCTGGGACAGGGGAGCAGATACGCAGTATTTT
NA	TRBJ2-3	TRBD2	TRBV9	17	CASSDRLAGAFTDTQYF	TGTGCCAGCAGCGACCGACTAGCGGGAGCGTTCACAGATACGCAGTATTTT
NA	TRBJ1-1	NA	TRBV29-1	12	CSVQGFNTEAFF	TGCAGCGTCCAGGGGTTCAACACTGAAGCTTTCTTT
NA	TRBJ2-1	TRBD2	TRBV6-5	15	CASRLGLGFYNEQFF	TGTGCCAGCAGGTTGGGACTAGGCTTCTACAATGAGCAGTTCTTC
NA	TRBJ1-2	NA	TRBV5-6	13	CASSSDSNYGYTF	TGTGCCAGCAGCTCGGACTCTAACTATGGCTACACCTTC